This TCR beta chain was retrieved from a study of blood T cell repertoires in COVID-19. In the study overall: The United States, Italy and Spain were the sources of the acute and convalescent COVID-19 samples.

Researchers sorted participants into cohorts using their self-reported clinical history. Two negative PCRs, clearance, or symptom resolution characterized the recovered Cohort 3 donors. The table came from immunoSEQ multiplex PCR; TCRdb's copy has only in-frame clones and leaves some out. The data hold hundreds of thousands of clones, with 85% to 90% observed a single time. Germline V lookup: CDR1 SGHAT, CDR2 FQNNGV. This CDR3 is 14 amino acids long. V lost 0 bases and J lost 2, with 7 bases in between. The rearrangement links TRBV11-2 to TRBJ1-2; D gene uncertain. Sequences were obtained from PBMCs or T cells enriched from blood (not recorded which). The clonotype originates from a young man who had recovered from COVID-19. CDR3 amino acids: CASSLDTGNYGYTF. The CDR3 DNA follows: TGTGCCAGCAGCTTAGATACGGGAAACTATGGCTACACCTTC.